The 2 T cell receptor beta chains given below trace back to one sample, sequenced in a study of tissue T cells after allogeneic stem cell transplantation. Time point defined: mouse harvest day 14 after allogeneic transplant. Each mouse received 10^7 T-cell-depleted marrow cells plus 10^6 splenic CD5+ T cells by tail vein. Measured with immunoSEQ multiplex PCR; TCRdb has only the in-frame clones, and not every one. The profile shows approximately 2,100 clones, roughly 48% of them singletons. Sequenced sample: liver tissue. These receptors were obtained from a female BALB/c mouse given C57BL/6 T cells with graft-versus-host disease after an allogeneic hematopoietic cell transplant.

Concerning this clone: The genes and germline here are from mouse. The read gets to within 1 residue of the CDR3 end, and the germline J gene fills in the rest. The chain is built from TRBV23 and TRBJ1-2; the DNA was not compared with TRBD1, the D call given in the table. Germline values: CDR1 KGHTA, CDR2 FQNQQP. CDR3 length equals 15 residues. The CDR3 bases that were read are TGCTCCAGCAGTCAATCACAGGCTGCAAACTCCGACTACACC. Translation: CSSSQSQAANSDYT. The entire CDR3 reads CSSSQSQAANSDYTF.

This clone appeared a few times. Gene names and germline match the mouse. The read falls 1 residue short of the CDR3 end, and the missing part is taken from the germline J gene. This chain connects TRBV16 to TRBJ1-3; D is perhaps TRBD1 (5 bases). Germline values: CDR1 SGHSA, CDR2 FRNQAP. There are 14 residues in the CDR3. V shed 3 bases and J shed 0 bases, with 6 bases lying between them. CDR3 amino acids: CASSFGTSGNTLYF. Incomplete CDR3 DNA: TGTGCAAGCAGCTTCGGGACTTCTGGAAATACGCTCTAT.